The T cell receptor (beta chain) described here comes from a study of blood T cell repertoires in COVID-19. Study details: Researchers got acute and convalescent COVID-19 samples from the United States, Italy and Spain. PBMCs, B-cell-depleted T cells, or T cells provided the cDNA or gDNA that made up the material.

CDR3 length equals 16 residues. V shed 1 base, J shed 9 bases, and the junction held 10 bases outside the gene matches. CDR1 SGHAT and CDR2 FQNNGV come from the germline V gene. Per the authors' pipeline: By means of reference gene primer amplification, nucleated cell counts were estimated. Clones were sequenced by immunoSEQ multiplex PCR, and TCRdb holds only the in-frame ones, with some missing. Clone size and V and J calls were adopted from that table, with D and trimming inferred from the DNA. The sample lists around 93,000 clones, about 77% seen once, with approximately 10% in the top ten. The rearrangement joins TRBV11-2 to TRBJ2-1, with TRBD2 identical over 9 bases. The sequencing input was peripheral blood. This sequence originates from a woman of 80 years or more with acute or convalescent COVID-19. The CDR3 sequence: CASSLGGGGRGLEQFF. DNA for the CDR3: TGTGCCAGCAGCTTAGGAGGCGGCGGGAGGGGACTTGAGCAGTTCTTC.